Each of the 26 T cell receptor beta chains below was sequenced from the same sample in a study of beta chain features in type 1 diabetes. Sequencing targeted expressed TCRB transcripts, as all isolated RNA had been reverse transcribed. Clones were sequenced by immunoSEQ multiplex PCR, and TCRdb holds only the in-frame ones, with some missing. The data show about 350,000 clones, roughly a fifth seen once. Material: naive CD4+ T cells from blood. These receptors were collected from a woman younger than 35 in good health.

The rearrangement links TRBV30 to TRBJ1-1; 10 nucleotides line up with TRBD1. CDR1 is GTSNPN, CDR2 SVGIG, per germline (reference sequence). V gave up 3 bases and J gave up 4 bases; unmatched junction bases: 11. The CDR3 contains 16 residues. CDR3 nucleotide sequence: TGTGCCTGGAGGGGTTACGGACAGGGGGTGGTCACTGAAGCTTTCTTT. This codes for CAWRGYGQGVVTEAFF.

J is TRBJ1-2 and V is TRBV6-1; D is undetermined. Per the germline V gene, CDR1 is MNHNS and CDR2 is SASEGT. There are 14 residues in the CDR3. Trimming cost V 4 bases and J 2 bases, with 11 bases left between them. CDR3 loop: CASSASGNNYGYTF. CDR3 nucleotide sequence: TGTGCCAGCAGTGCTTCGGGGAACAACTATGGCTACACCTTC.

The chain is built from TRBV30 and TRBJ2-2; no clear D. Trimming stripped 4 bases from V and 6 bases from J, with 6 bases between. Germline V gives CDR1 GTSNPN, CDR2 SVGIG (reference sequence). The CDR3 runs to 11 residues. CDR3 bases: TGTGCCTGGACTCGGGCCGGGGAGCTGTTTTTT. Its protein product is CAWTRAGELFF.

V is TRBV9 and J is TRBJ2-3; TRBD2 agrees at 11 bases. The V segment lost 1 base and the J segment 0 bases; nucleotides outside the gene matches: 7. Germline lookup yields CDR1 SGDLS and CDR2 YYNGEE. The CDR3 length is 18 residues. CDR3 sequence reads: CASSVRTSGSSSTDTQYF. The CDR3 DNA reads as TGTGCCAGCAGCGTAAGAACTAGCGGGAGCTCTAGCACAGATACGCAGTATTTT.

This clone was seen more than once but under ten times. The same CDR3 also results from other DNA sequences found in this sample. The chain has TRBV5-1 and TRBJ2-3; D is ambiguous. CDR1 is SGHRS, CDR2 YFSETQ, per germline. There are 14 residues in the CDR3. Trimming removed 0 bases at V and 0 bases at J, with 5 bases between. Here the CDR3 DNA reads TGCGCCAGCAGCTTGGGGCGGAGCACAGATACGCAGTATTTT. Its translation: CASSLGRSTDTQYF.

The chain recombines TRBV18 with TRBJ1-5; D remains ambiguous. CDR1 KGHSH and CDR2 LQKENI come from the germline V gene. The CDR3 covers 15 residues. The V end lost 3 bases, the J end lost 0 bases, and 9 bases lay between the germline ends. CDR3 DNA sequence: TGTGCCAGCTCACCTAACAGCTATAGCAATCAGCCCCAGCATTTT. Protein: CASSPNSYSNQPQHF.

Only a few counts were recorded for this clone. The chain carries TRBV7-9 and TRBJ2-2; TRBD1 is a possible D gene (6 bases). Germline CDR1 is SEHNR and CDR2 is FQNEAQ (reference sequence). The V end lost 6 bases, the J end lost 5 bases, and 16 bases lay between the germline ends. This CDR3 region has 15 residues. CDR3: CASSPQGPRTGELFF. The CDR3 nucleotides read TGTGCCAGCAGTCCACAGGGACCGAGGACCGGGGAGCTGTTTTTT.

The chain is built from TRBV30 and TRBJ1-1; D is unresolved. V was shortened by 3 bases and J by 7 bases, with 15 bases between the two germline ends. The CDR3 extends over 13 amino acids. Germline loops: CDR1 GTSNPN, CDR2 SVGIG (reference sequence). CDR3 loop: CAWSDPPGSEAFF. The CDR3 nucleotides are TGTGCCTGGAGCGATCCCCCCGGGAGTGAAGCTTTCTTT.

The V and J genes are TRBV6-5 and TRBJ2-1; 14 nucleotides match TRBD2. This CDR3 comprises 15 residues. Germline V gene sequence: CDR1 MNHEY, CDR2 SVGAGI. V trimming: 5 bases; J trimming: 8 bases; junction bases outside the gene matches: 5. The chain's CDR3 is CASSPLGLAGDEQFF. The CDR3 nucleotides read TGTGCCAGCAGTCCCTTGGGACTAGCGGGAGATGAGCAGTTCTTC.

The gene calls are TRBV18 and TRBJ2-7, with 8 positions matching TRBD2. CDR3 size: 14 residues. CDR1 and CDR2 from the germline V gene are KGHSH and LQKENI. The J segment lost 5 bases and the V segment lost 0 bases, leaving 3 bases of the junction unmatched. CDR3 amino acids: CASSPPSGNHEQYF. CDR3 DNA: TGTGCCAGCTCACCACCTAGCGGGAACCACGAGCAGTACTTC.

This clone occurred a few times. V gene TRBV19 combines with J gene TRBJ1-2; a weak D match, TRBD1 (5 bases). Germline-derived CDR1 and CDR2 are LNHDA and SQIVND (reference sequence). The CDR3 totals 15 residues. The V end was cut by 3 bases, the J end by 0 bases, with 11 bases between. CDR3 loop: CASSIFDRANYGYTF. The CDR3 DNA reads TGTGCCAGTAGTATCTTTGACAGAGCTAACTATGGCTACACCTTC.

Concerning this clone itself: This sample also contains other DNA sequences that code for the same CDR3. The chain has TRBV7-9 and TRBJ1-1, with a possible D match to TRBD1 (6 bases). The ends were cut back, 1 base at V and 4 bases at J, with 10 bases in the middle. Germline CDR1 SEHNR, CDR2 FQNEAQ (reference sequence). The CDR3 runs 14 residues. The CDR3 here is CASSLGGGVTEAFF. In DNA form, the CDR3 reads TGTGCCAGCAGCTTAGGCGGGGGCGTCACTGAAGCTTTCTTT.

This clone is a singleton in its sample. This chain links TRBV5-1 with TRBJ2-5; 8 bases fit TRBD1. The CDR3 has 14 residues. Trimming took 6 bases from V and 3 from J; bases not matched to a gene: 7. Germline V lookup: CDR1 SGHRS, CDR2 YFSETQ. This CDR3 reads CASTWGTGEETQYF. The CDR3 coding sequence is TGCGCCAGCACCTGGGGGACAGGAGAAGAGACCCAGTACTTC.

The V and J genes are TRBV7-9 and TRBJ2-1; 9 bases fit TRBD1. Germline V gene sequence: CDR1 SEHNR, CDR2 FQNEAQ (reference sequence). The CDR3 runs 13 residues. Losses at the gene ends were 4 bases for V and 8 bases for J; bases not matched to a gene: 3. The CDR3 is CASSYRGQDEQFF. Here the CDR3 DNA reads TGTGCCAGCAGCTACAGGGGGCAGGATGAGCAGTTCTTC.

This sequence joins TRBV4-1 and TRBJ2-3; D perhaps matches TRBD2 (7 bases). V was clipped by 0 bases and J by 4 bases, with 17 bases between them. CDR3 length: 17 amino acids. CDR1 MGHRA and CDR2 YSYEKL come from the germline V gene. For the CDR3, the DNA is TGCGCCAGCAGCCAAGATGGGAACCAGGGGAGGGCAGATACGCAGTATTTT. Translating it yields CASSQDGNQGRADTQYF.

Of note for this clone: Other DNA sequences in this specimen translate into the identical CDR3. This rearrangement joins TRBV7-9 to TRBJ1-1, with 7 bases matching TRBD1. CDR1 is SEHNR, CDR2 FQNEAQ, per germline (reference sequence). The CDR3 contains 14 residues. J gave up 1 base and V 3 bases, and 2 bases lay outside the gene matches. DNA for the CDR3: TGTGCCAGCAGCTTCCGACAGGGGAACACTGAAGCTTTCTTT. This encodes CASSFRQGNTEAFF. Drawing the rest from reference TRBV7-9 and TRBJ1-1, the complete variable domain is DTGVSQNPRHKITKRGQNVTFRCDPISEHNRLYWYRQTLGQGPEFLTYFQNEAQLEKSRLLSDRFSAERPKGSFSTLEIQRTEQGDSAMYLCASSFRQGNTEAFFGQGTRLTVV.

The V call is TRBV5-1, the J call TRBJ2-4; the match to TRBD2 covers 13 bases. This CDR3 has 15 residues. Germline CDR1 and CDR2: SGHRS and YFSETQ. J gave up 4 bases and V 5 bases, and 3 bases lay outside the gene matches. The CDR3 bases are TGCGCCAGCAGACCGGGACTAGCGGGGAAAAACATTCAGTACTTC. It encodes CASRPGLAGKNIQYF. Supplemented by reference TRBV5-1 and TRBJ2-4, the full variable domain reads KAGVTQTPRYLIKTRGQQVTLSCSPISGHRSVSWYQQTPGQGLQFLFEYFSETQRNKGNFPGRFSGRQFSNSRSEMNVSTLELGDSALYLCASRPGLAGKNIQYFGAGTRLSVL.

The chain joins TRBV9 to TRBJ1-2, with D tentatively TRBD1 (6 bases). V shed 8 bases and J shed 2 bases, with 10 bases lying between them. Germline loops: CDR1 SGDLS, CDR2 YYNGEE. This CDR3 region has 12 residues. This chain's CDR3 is CASSGDNYGYTF. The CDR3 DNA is TGTGCCAGTTCAGGGGACAACTATGGCTACACCTTC.

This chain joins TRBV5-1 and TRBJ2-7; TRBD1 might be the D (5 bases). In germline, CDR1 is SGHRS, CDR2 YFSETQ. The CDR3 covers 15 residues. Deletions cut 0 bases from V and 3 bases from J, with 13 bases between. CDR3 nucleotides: TGCGCCAGCAGCTTGGTCCGACAGACTGGCTACGAGCAGTACTTC. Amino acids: CASSLVRQTGYEQYF.

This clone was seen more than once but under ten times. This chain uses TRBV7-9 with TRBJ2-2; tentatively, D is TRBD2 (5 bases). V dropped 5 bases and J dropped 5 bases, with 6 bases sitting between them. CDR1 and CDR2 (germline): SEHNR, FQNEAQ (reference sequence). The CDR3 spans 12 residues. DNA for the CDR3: TGTGCCAGCAGCCGGGGTACCGGGGAGCTGTTTTTT. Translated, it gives CASSRGTGELFF.

CDR3 sequence reads: CASLTGSNTEAFF. The CDR3 DNA sequence: TGTGCCAGTTTGACAGGGTCGAACACTGAAGCTTTCTTT. This chain joins TRBV28 and TRBJ1-1, with 7 bases that match TRBD1. CDR3 size: 13 residues. Germline V gene lookup returns CDR1 MDHEN and CDR2 SYDVKM. The trim removed 9 bases at V and 1 base at J, leaving 5 bases unmatched.

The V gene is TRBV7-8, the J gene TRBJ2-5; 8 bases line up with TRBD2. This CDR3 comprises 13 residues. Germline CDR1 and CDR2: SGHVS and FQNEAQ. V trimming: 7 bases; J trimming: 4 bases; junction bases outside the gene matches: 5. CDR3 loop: CASTRLAPETQYF. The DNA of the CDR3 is TGTGCCAGCACCCGACTAGCGCCAGAGACCCAGTACTTC.

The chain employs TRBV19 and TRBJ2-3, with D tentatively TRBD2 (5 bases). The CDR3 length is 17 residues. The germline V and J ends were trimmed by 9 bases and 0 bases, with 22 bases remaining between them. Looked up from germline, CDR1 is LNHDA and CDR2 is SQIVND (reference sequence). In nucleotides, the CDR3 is TGTGCCAGCCGTGAACGGGGATCCCAGACTAGCACAGATACGCAGTATTTT. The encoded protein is CASRERGSQTSTDTQYF.

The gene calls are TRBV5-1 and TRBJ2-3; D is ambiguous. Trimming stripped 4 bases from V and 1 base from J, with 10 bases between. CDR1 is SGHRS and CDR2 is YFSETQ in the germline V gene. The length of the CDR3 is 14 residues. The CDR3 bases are TGCGCCAGCAGCGTATTCCTTGGCACAGATACGCAGTATTTT. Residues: CASSVFLGTDTQYF.

CDR3 coding DNA: TGTGCCAGCAGGGATACCAGGTCGCCCACTGAAGCTTTCTTT. Its translation is CASRDTRSPTEAFF. The V and J genes are TRBV2 and TRBJ1-1; D unclear. V was pared by 6 bases and J by 4 bases, with 15 bases between. Germline lookup yields CDR1 SNHLY and CDR2 FYNNEI. This CDR3 contains 14 residues.

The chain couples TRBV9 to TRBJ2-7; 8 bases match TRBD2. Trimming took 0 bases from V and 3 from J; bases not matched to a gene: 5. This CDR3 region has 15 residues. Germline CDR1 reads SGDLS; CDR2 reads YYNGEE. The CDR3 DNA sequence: TGTGCCAGCAGCGTAGATTATGGGACTAGCTACGAGCAGTACTTC. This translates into CASSVDYGTSYEQYF.